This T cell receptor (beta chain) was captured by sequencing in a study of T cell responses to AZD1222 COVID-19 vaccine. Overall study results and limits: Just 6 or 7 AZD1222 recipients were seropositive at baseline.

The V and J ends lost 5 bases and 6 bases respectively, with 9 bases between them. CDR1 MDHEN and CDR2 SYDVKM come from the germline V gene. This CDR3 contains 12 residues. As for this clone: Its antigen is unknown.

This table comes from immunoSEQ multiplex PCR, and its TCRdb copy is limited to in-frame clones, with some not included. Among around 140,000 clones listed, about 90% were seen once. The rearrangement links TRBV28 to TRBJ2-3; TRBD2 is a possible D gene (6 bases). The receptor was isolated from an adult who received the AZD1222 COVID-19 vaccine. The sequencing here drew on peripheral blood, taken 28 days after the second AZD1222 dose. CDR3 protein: CASSTTRDTQYF. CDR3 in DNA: TGTGCCAGCAGTACGACTAGGGATACGCAGTATTTT.